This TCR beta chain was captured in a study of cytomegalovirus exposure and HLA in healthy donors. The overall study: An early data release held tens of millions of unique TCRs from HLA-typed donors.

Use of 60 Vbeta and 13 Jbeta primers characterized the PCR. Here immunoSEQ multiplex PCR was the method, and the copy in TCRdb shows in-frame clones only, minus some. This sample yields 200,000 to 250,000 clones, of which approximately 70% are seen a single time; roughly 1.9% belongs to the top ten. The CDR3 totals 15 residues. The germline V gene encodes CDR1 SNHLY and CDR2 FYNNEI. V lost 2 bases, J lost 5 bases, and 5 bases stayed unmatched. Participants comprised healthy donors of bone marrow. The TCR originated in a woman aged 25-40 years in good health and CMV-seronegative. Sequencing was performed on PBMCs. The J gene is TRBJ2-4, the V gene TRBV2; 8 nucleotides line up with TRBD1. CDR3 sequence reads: CASSERTGTQNIQYF. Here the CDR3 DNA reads TGTGCCAGCAGTGAACGGACAGGGACCCAAAACATTCAGTACTTC.